These T cell receptor beta chains were read from a single sample in a study of cytomegalovirus exposure and HLA in healthy donors. The method was immunoSEQ multiplex PCR; TCRdb's version includes in-frame clones alone and lacks a portion of them. The sample has 250,000 to 350,000 clones, 75% to 90% seen once. Material: PBMCs. The receptors derive from a man in his forties in good health and CMV-seropositive. The CDR3 runs from the conserved cysteine through the conserved F or W.

length: 16
V: TRBV7-6
J: TRBJ2-7
CDR3: CASSLGLGTGAYEQYF

length: 14
V: TRBV6-1
J: TRBJ2-3
CDR3: CASSEGSATDTQYF

length: 12
V: TRBV6-5
J: TRBJ2-7
CDR3: CASRRDNYEQYF

length: 17
V: TRBV5-6
J: TRBJ2-1
CDR3: CASSLANLAGGGNEQLF

length: 14
V: TRBV7-3
J: TRBJ2-3
CDR3: CASSLAGVTDTQYF

length: 15
V: TRBV11-2
J: TRBJ1-4
CDR3: CASSLGGAGGRKLFF

length: 14
V: TRBV6-5
J: .
CDR3: CASSSPRLSHEQYF

length: 17
V: TRBV15
J: TRBJ2-7
CDR3: CATSRDTPPSGDDEQYF

length: 13
V: TRBV6-5
J: TRBJ2-5
CDR3: CASHVAGEETQYF

length: 13
V: TRBV28
J: TRBJ2-7
CDR3: CATYSPNTYEQYF

length: 14
V: TRBV28
J: TRBJ2-1
CDR3: CASCGDGLYNEQFF

length: 16
V: TRBV28
J: TRBJ1-2
CDR3: CASSEGQITSYYGYTF

length: 15
V: TRBV4-3
J: TRBJ2-1
CDR3: CASSQDSGSYNEQFF

length: 15
V: TRBV4-3
J: TRBJ2-7
CDR3: CASSQDRGRAYEQYF

length: 15
V: TRBV7-9
J: TRBJ1-2
CDR3: CASSSPPGQGTGYTF

length: 13
V: TRBV4-2
J: TRBJ1-5
CDR3: CASSQDQAQPQHF

length: 15
V: TRBV2
J: TRBJ1-3
CDR3: CASSAQGTIGNTIYF

length: 15
V: TRBV5-4
J: TRBJ1-4
CDR3: CASSSDRGRLEKLFF

length: 14
V: TRBV10-3
J: TRBJ2-7
CDR3: CAIKPGYFSYEQYF

length: 16
V: TRBV29-1
J: TRBJ2-1
CDR3: CSVEGLAESSYNEQFF

length: 15
V: TRBV19
J: TRBJ2-7
CDR3: CASSIEMRQIYEQYF

length: 15
V: TRBV7-9
J: TRBJ1-3
CDR3: CASSSGGFSGNTIYF

length: 13
V: TRBV11-1
J: TRBJ2-5
CDR3: CASSREVGETQYF

length: 15
V: TRBV13
J: TRBJ2-1
CDR3: CASSSGQYVHNEQFF

length: 14
V: TRBV5-1
J: TRBJ2-7
CDR3: CASSPGQGIDEQYF

length: 12
V: TRBV7-6
J: TRBJ2-7
CDR3: CASSLSGSEQYF

length: 17
V: TRBV28
J: TRBJ2-7
CDR3: CASSLWGQGTPGDEQYF

length: 12
V: TRBV5-1
J: TRBJ2-3
CDR3: CASSLGEDTQYF

length: 13
V: TRBV19
J: TRBJ1-1
CDR3: CASSLGSGTEAFF

length: 15
V: TRBV6-1
J: TRBJ1-5
CDR3: CASSDRAWGNQPQHF

length: 17
V: TRBV5-1
J: TRBJ2-1
CDR3: CASSELAGDPSYNEQFF

length: 15
V: TRBV28
J: TRBJ2-5
CDR3: CASSLWRTVQETQYF

length: 13
V: TRBV29-1
J: TRBJ1-2
CDR3: CSVAQGANYGYTF

length: 17
V: TRBV28
J: TRBJ2-2
CDR3: CATRLAGGPIRGGELFF

length: 16
V: TRBV19
J: TRBJ2-7
CDR3: CASSISPGQGSYEQYF

length: 12
V: TRBV6-5
J: TRBJ2-3
CDR3: CASTSADDTQYF

length: 14
V: TRBV10-3
J: TRBJ2-7
CDR3: CAIRPSGSSYEQYF

length: 16
V: TRBV11-2
J: TRBJ2-5
CDR3: CASSLIRTSGIETQYF

length: 16
V: TRBV18
J: TRBJ2-2
CDR3: CASSPRLDSNTGELFF

length: 15
V: TRBV28
J: TRBJ2-1
CDR3: CASSQGGTGINEQFF

length: 16
V: TRBV19
J: TRBJ2-1
CDR3: CACASKREGRKNEQFF

length: 17
V: TRBV18
J: TRBJ2-2
CDR3: CASSPLATSGRSRELFF

length: 14
V: TRBV18
J: TRBJ2-1
CDR3: CASSPLGGYNEQFF

length: 15
V: TRBV7-7
J: TRBJ2-1
CDR3: CASSMGTSGYNEQFF

length: 16
V: TRBV7-8
J: TRBJ1-5
CDR3: CASSLDGVASNQPQHF

length: 16
V: TRBV11-2
J: TRBJ1-2
CDR3: CASSSSRTDRGYGYTF

length: 13
V: TRBV6-1
J: TRBJ1-2
CDR3: CASSATGGYGYTF

length: 19
V: TRBV7-3
J: TRBJ2-3
CDR3: CASSLPGGQGLINTDTQYF

length: 13
V: TRBV10-3
J: TRBJ2-7
CDR3: CAISTGSTYEQYF

length: 12
V: TRBV6-5
J: TRBJ2-7
CDR3: CASSLRGGEQYF

length: 15
V: TRBV28
J: TRBJ1-6
CDR3: CASSLIGGGASPLHF

length: 15
V: TRBV7-9
J: TRBJ2-4
CDR3: CASSRTSGRGNIQYF

length: 12
V: TRBV7-9
J: TRBJ1-1
CDR3: CASSLGLSEAFF

length: 16
V: TRBV28
J: TRBJ1-5
CDR3: CASLPAGQGNDQPQHF

length: 14
V: TRBV28
J: TRBJ1-4
CDR3: CASSLDRGREKLFF

length: 12
V: TRBV2
J: TRBJ2-7
CDR3: CARRTGFDEQYF

length: 14
V: TRBV19
J: TRBJ2-5
CDR3: CASTQTGVGETQYF

length: 12
V: TRBV29-1
J: TRBJ2-7
CDR3: CSATGVAYEQYF

length: 13
V: TRBV5-1
J: TRBJ2-5
CDR3: CASSLGSGETQYF